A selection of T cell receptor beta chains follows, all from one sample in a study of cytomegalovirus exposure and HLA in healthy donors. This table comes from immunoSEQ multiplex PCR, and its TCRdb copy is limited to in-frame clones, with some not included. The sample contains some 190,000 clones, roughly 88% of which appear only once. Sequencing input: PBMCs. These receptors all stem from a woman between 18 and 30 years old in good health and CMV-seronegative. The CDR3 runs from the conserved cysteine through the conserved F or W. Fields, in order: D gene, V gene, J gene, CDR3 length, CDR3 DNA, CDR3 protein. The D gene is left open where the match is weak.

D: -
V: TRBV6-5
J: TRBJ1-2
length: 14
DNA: TGTGCCAGCAGTCAAACGACAGGATTCTATGGCTACACCTTC
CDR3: CASSQTTGFYGYTF

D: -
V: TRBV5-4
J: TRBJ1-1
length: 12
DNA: TGTGCCAGCAGCTTGGGGAGGGCCGAGGCTTTCTTT
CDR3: CASSLGRAEAFF

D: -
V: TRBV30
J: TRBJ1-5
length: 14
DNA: TGTGCCTGGAGTATAGGAGAGAGCAATCAGCCCCAGCATTTT
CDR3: CAWSIGESNQPQHF

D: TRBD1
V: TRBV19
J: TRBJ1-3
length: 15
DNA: TGTGCCAGTAGGACGACAGGGATCTCTGGAAACACCATATATTTT
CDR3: CASRTTGISGNTIYF

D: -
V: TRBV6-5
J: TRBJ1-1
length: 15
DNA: TGTGCCAGCAGTTACTCGGGGCGATGGAACACTGAAGCTTTCTTT
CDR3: CASSYSGRWNTEAFF

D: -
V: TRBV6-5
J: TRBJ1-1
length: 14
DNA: TGTGCCAGCACCCCGACAGCCTCAGACACTGAAGCTTTCTTT
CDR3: CASTPTASDTEAFF

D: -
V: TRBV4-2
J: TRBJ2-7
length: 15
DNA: TGTGCCAGCAGCCCGCCCGGGTCCCGGTCCTACGAGCAGTACTTC
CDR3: CASSPPGSRSYEQYF

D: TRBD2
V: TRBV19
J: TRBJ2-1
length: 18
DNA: TGTGCCACCCAGTGGGCTAGCGGGGGCCACCAATCCTACAATGAGCAGTTCTTC
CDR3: CATQWASGGHQSYNEQFF

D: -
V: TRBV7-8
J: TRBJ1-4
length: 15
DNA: TGTGCCAGCAGCTTAGGGACAGCCCGTAATGAAAAACTGTTTTTT
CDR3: CASSLGTARNEKLFF

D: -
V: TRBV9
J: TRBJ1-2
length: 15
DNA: TGTGCCAGCAGCGTAGATGAAGGGGCTAACTATGGCTACACCTTC
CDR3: CASSVDEGANYGYTF

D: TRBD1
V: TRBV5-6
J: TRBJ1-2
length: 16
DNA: TGTGCCAGCAGCCCAGCCGGCGTGGGACAGGGGACTGGCTACACCTTC
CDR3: CASSPAGVGQGTGYTF

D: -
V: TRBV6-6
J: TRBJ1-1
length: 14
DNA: TGTGCCAGCAGTGTCCAGGGCTGGGGCACTGAAGCTTTCTTT
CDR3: CASSVQGWGTEAFF

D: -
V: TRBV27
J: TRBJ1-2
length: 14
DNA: TGTGCCAGCAGTTTGAAGGAGGGACCGTATGGCTACACCTTC
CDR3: CASSLKEGPYGYTF

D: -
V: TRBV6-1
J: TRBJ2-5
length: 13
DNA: TGTGCCAGCAGTGAGGGAGGTGAGGAGACCCAGTACTTC
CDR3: CASSEGGEETQYF

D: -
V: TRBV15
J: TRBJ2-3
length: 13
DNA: TGTGCCACCCAGGGCAGAAGCACAGATACGCAGTATTTT
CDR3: CATQGRSTDTQYF

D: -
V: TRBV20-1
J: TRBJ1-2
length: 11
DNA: TGCAGGGCCACGACAGGATATGGCTACACCTTC
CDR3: CRATTGYGYTF